A single T cell receptor beta chain is shown here with its context. Its binding antigen is unknown. Nothing much larger sits one base from this clone, and base qualities are not available. The sample originates from a study of cytomegalovirus exposure and HLA in healthy donors listed by TCRdb under 2017. In terms of the full investigation: An earlier analysis of some 600 of the donors reported 250 to 350 Gb of sequence data and roughly 120 million unique TCR beta sequences obtained from around 170 million T cells. In addition to the first cohort of 666 subjects, a separate validation cohort of over 90 different subjects was used. The aim of the study was to test whether cataloging public T cell receptors could identify signatures of past pathogen exposure. Among the roughly 380 genotyped donors, approximately 82% belonged to the genetic ancestry cluster associated with self-reported Caucasian donors. The number of donors typed differed by locus, with about 629-630 for A, B, C, DRB1 and DQB1, more than 500 for DQA1, about 610 for DPA1, and some 440 for DPB1. A later genetic analysis took genome-wide SNP genotypes for 398 of the 666 donors and used that subset as a discovery cohort. Every discovery cohort repertoire had been produced on one sequencing platform. About five DR-DQ haplotypes were handled as single units for association and clustering because linkage in the cohort was strong. Roughly 290 gigabases of sequencing data and roughly 81 million unique TCR sequences made up an early release that covered 500 to 700 HLA-typed donors. Class I and class II HLA loci were covered by the typing at four-digit resolution. Donor age, sex, ethnicity and CMV serostatus were compiled alongside the repertoire data. To decide whether each TCR beta V gene segment behaved as functional or pseudogenic, an earlier analysis of approximately 590 of the donors relied on high-throughput TCR beta sequencing. Across approximately 400 genotyped donors of the cohort, an average of roughly 250,000 unique TCR beta nucleotide sequences per donor were sequenced, and around 20% of those sequences were non-productive. In the later analysis, no new phenotypic data were used to find candidate immune exposures; instead, reliance was placed on TCR beta sequences and their occurrence across donors. To study patterns of TCR occurrence, a later analysis re-analyzed previously published TCR beta repertoires from 600 to 750 donors and added high-resolution HLA genotyping. Using immunosequencing, the study profiled T cell repertoires from 666 subjects and related those repertoires to cytomegalovirus serostatus. To predict cytomegalovirus infection status, the study combined high-throughput TCR immunosequencing, statistical association of individual TCRs with disease status, and machine learning. Findings and caveats that apply to the study as a whole: Most TCR sequences were seen in very few donors, while some public TCRs were found in many individuals. A few of the identified cytomegalovirus-associated TCR beta chains were confirmed in vitro to be specific for cytomegalovirus antigens. Specific HLA alleles were associated with about 17,000 TCR beta sequences at a false discovery rate of 0.05 in a later analysis. HLA typing was unavailable for some donors at each locus, so association tests used only the typed subset. Strong co-occurrence of HLA alleles, especially DR and DQ, made assigning TCR associations to individual alleles difficult. Sequencing depth was assumed to be roughly uniform across donors in the presence/absence analyses, though that assumption may not hold. A further reported finding was that TCR beta sequences accurately predicted the HLA-A and HLA-B alleles for most subjects in the first cohort. In a later analysis, most CMV-associated TCR beta chains were found to appear HLA-restricted, with HLA associations seemingly driven largely by CMV exposure. According to a later genetic analysis, donors in an Asian-associated ancestry cluster had fewer N-insertions in productive TCRs than the approximately 650-donor mean. A later analysis found that TCR association rates varied across HLA loci, with DRB1 alleles showing the most associated TCRs and HLA-C alleles the fewest. The earlier analysis of approximately 560 of the donors excluded 15 to 20 rarely observed V segments, including chromosome 9 orphons, because counts were too low. Compared with equally common non-associated chains, HLA-associated TCR beta chains in a later analysis were more clonally expanded and had lower generation probabilities. A cluster of highly shared sequence variants was judged likely to be a technical artifact of the sequencing pipeline. Only TCR beta chains were sequenced in this cohort, and the absence of alpha or paired-chain data limited detectable features. For the cohort, immune exposure information was limited to CMV serostatus. The 87-base-pair reads could not distinguish some IMGT-functional V segments, including TRBV6-2 and TRBV6-3, so those segments were excluded. Cytomegalovirus status was reported to be diagnosed by the classifier with high specificity and sensitivity in both the original and validation cohorts. According to the authors, the approach could potentially be generalized to other disease states and immunological phenotypes. In an earlier analysis of about 600 of the donors, most TCR beta V segments appeared in productive rearrangements about 90% or about 30% of the time, broadly matching IMGT annotations. Several of the top co-occurrence clusters appeared to be linked to parvovirus B19, influenza, CMV and Epstein-Barr virus, according to a later analysis. In a later genetic analysis, a missense DCLRE1C variant was associated with V-gene and J-gene trimming of TCR beta chains, and the association was replicated in an independent cohort. The study listed over 150 TCR beta chains as associated with cytomegalovirus. Correlated functional status among segregating V segments might be attributable to linkage disequilibrium, but an unknown experimental factor could not be ruled out.

Reading from cysteine to phenylalanine, the CDR3 counts 16 amino acids. The DNA shown is the 48-base CDR3, in frame from base 1. CDR1 and CDR2 are read off the germline V gene (reference sequence) as PRHDT and FYEKMQ. The V and J ends are trimmed by 2 bases and 0 bases, leaving 13 bases between them. In total, approximately 700 healthy bone marrow donors made up the cohort. All cohort members were sampled while nominally healthy, although unrecorded immune exposures were likely present. The donor tested CMV seropositive and was one of the 289 seropositive cohort members. A peripheral blood sample was collected from each donor, and TCR beta sequencing was performed on peripheral blood mononuclear cells. Genomic DNA extraction from the blood cell samples was performed with the Qiagen DNeasy Blood Extraction Kit. Library preparation was by the immunoSEQ multiplex PCR assay. For the multiplex PCR, a mixture combining 60 forward primers for TCR Vbeta segments and 13 reverse primers for TCR Jbeta segments was used. A multiplex PCR assay on genomic DNA amplified the CDR3 region of rearranged TCR beta genes. Amplified TCR beta libraries were sequenced as 87-base-pair reads on the Illumina HiSeq System. Per the source publication's procedure: A later analysis counted about 82 million unique TCR beta chains across the 700 or so repertoires, and 9.5 million to 11 million of these chains were shared by at least two donors. To remove PCR and sequencing errors, raw reads were error-corrected and collapsed into unique sequences using a nearest-neighbor algorithm that merged closely related sequences. To assign V, D and J gene segments, CDR3 sequences were aligned to IMGT reference sequences. Each retained sequence needed at least a six-nucleotide match to both a V gene segment and a J gene segment. A rearrangement was called productive if the CDR3 had no stop codons and remained in frame with V and J, and every other rearrangement was called non-productive. CDR3 was defined according to IMGT convention as the region running from the second conserved V-encoded cysteine to the conserved J-encoded phenylalanine. Sequences without an unambiguous match to a single V gene segment were excluded from the earlier analysis of 500 to 700 of the donors. In an earlier analysis of approximately 550 of the donors, V segments were called functional above 56.7% productive rearrangements and were called segregating when the between-donor standard deviation exceeded 5%. A statistical classification framework was built to diagnose cytomegalovirus status from the catalog of TCR beta chain sequences. In a later analysis, V and J genes were assigned by comparing TCR nucleotide sequences against IMGT/GENE-DB human TR gene sequences. The TCRdist pipeline was used in a later analysis to assign CDR3 sequences and most-parsimonious VDJ recombination scenarios. In a later analysis, each TCR beta chain was defined by its CDR3 amino acid sequence together with its V-gene family, and reads without a unique V-gene family were excluded. To address suspected cross-contamination and a sequencing artifact, a later analysis removed approximately 590 highly shared, low-generation-probability nucleotide sequences. In a later analysis, a clonal expansion index was calculated for each public chain from normalized within-repertoire ranks of inferred template counts. In a later analysis, generation probabilities were computed with a VDJ recombination model fitted to out-of-frame rearrangements, and the resulting probabilities were checked against IGoR. In a later analysis, hypergeometric tests were used to score TCR-TCR, TCR-HLA and TCR-CMV co-occurrence, with a repertoire-size bias correction applied to TCR pairs. False discovery rates were estimated in a later analysis by permuting HLA or CMV assignments 20 times. In a later analysis, co-occurring TCRs were grouped using DBSCAN, with TCRdist sequence similarity added in when clustering inside HLA-allele-positive subsets. For co-occurrence clustering, repertoires with fewer than 30,000 or more than 120,000 public chains were excluded, along with roughly 5 repertoires with anomalous nucleotide sharing. The immuneACCESS repertoire file appears here via TCRdb, limited to in-frame rearrangements. These files lack a portion of the clones; in checked studies, under half of the deficit traces to unresolved V genes, and the cause of the others is not known. V and J calls and clone size are copied from that table; D and trimming were computed from the DNA. Across this sample there are tens of thousands of clones, with about three quarters seen only once. Approximately 7% of the sample lies in the top ten.

The sequencing sample was made of PBMCs. In this chain, TRBV13 is recombined with TRBJ1-2; the D gene is perhaps TRBD1, from 5 matching bases. The sequence was collected from a woman under 40 in good health and CMV-seropositive. The CDR3 sequence is CASSLSGVRANYGYTF. The nucleotide sequence reads TGTGCCAGCAGCTTATCGGGGGTAAGAGCTAACTATGGCTACACCTTC. When the CDR3 is completed using the reference TRBV13 and TRBJ1-2 genes on either side, the full variable domain is AAGVIQSPRHLIKEKRETATLKCYPIPRHDTVYWYQQGPGQDPQFLISFYEKMQSDKGSIPDRFSAQQFSDYHSELNMSSLELGDSALYFCASSLSGVRANYGYTFGSGTRLTVV.